The 23 T cell receptor beta chains presented below share a single source sample, sequenced in a study of response to subunit inactivated influenza vaccine. TCRdb re-called the RT-PCR reads through MiXCR, storing one row per CDR3 protein. The sample lists roughly 190,000 distinct CDR3 sequences; 13% to 15% were seen once. The sequencing here drew on CD8+ T cells sorted from PBMCs, taken roughly 5 days after vaccination. These receptor sequences come from a man aged 45 to 65 who received an inactivated influenza vaccine.

This clonotype was seen only a few times. The chain is built from TRBV24-1 and TRBJ2-2; D may match TRBD1 or TRBD2 (6 bases each). This CDR3 has 17 amino acids. Trimming cost V 3 bases and J 1 base, with 14 bases left between them. CDR1 is KGHDR, CDR2 SFDVKD, per germline. DNA of the CDR3: TGTGCCACCAGTGATCTGGAGGGGACAAAGAACACCGGGGAGCTGTTTTTT. Translating it yields CATSDLEGTKNTGELFF.

This sequence joins TRBV6-5 and TRBJ1-3; D not resolved. The CDR3 runs 16 residues. V lost 1 base and J lost 2, with 12 bases in between. Germline values: CDR1 MNHEY, CDR2 SVGAGI. CDR3 in amino acids: CASSYYIGVPGNTIYF. In nucleotides, the CDR3 is TGTGCCAGCAGTTACTACATAGGAGTTCCTGGAAACACCATATATTTT.

This clonotype was picked up a small number of times. The genes are TRBV12-3 or TRBV12-4 and TRBJ2-5; 8 positions agree with TRBD1. V dropped 6 bases and J dropped 2; count of bases not matched to a gene: 5. CDR3 size: 14 residues. In DNA form, the CDR3 reads TGTGCCAGCAGCCCCGACAGGGGACAAGAGACCCAGTACTTC. It translates to CASSPDRGQETQYF.

This rearrangement joins TRBV29-1 to TRBJ2-3; D not certain. Germline CDR1 reads SQVTM; CDR2 reads ANQGSEA. V was clipped by 2 bases and J by 6 bases, with 12 bases between them. This CDR3 comprises 13 residues. The CDR3 region is CSVELTLGDTQYF. The CDR3 nucleotides are TGCAGCGTTGAATTGACATTAGGGGATACGCAGTATTTT.

This clonotype was counted a few times. The V call is TRBV15, the J call TRBJ2-7; tentatively, D is TRBD1 (5 bases). The CDR3 totals 13 residues. Trimming removed 6 bases from V and 3 bases from J, with 12 bases in between. CDR1 is LNHNV and CDR2 is YYDKDF in the germline V gene (reference sequence). The CDR3 protein is CATRGGQGYEQYF. The CDR3 DNA follows: TGTGCCACCAGAGGTGGCCAGGGCTACGAGCAGTACTTC.

This clonotype was seen a single time. The gene calls are TRBV20-1 and TRBJ2-7; the match to TRBD2 covers 7 bases. This CDR3 is built from 13 residues. The trim removed 6 bases at V and 3 bases at J, leaving 8 bases unmatched. Germline V gene sequence: CDR1 DFQATT, CDR2 SNEGSKA (reference sequence). The CDR3: CSARPGLLYEQYF. The CDR3 DNA sequence: TGCAGTGCCAGACCGGGACTACTCTACGAGCAGTACTTC.

This clonotype was seen only a few times. The V gene is TRBV28, the J gene TRBJ2-7; 9 positions match TRBD2. The CDR3 runs to 16 residues. Unmatched junction bases numbered 9, after V lost 3 bases and J lost 3 bases. Germline V CDR1 and CDR2: MDHEN, SYDVKM. The CDR3 DNA reads as TGTGCCAGCAGTTTTCTCTCCAGCGGGAGGAACTACGAGCAGTACTTC. Its protein is CASSFLSSGRNYEQYF.

This clonotype was recorded a few times. This sequence joins TRBV7-9 and TRBJ2-7; 7 bases agree with TRBD2. Trimming at V came to 4 bases and at J to 5 bases, leaving 8 bases not matched to a gene. Germline values: CDR1 SEHNR, CDR2 FQNEAQ (reference sequence). The CDR3 spans 14 residues. For the CDR3, the DNA is TGTGCCAGCAGCTCGGGGAGGGTTCGCGACGAGCAGTACTTC. This gives the protein CASSSGRVRDEQYF.

This clonotype was found many times. The CDR3 region is CASSQEDREYTEAFF. Written as DNA, the CDR3 is TGTGCCAGCAGCCAGGAAGACAGGGAGTACACTGAAGCTTTCTTT. V and J are TRBV4-2 and TRBJ1-1, with 7 bases aligning to TRBD1. V was clipped by 3 bases and J by 3 bases; unmatched bases: 7. The germline V gene encodes CDR1 LGHNA and CDR2 YNFKEQ. There are 15 residues in the CDR3.

This clonotype was found a few times. The chain employs TRBV9 and TRBJ2-1, with TRBD1 matching over 10 bases. The J segment lost 5 bases and the V segment lost 4 bases, leaving 3 bases of the junction unmatched. Germline V gene data show CDR1 as SGDLS and CDR2 as YYNGEE. The CDR3 sequence is 14 residues long. CDR3 DNA: TGTGCCAGCAGCACCGGGACAGGGGACAATGAGCAGTTCTTC. Its protein product is CASSTGTGDNEQFF. The full variable domain, its missing parts supplied by reference TRBV9 and TRBJ2-1, is DSGVTQTPKHLITATGQRVTLRCSPRSGDLSVYWYQQSLDQGLQFLIQYYNGEERAKGNILERFSAQQFPDLHSELNLSSLELGDSALYFCASSTGTGDNEQFFGPGTRLTVL.

This clonotype was seen many times. The V gene is TRBV28, the J gene TRBJ2-1; TRBD2 matches 16 bases. This CDR3 has 18 residues. Germline-derived CDR1 and CDR2 are MDHEN and SYDVKM. V trimming: 6 bases; J trimming: 2 bases; junction bases outside the gene matches: 7. The CDR3 region has the DNA TGTGCCAGCAGCTGGGGACTAGCGGGAGGGATAACCTACAATGAGCAGTTCTTC. The encoded protein is CASSWGLAGGITYNEQFF.

This chain joins TRBV24-1 and TRBJ1-2; a possible D gene is TRBD1 (5 bases). The germline gives CDR1 KGHDR, CDR2 SFDVKD. The CDR3 is 15 residues long. V lost 4 bases to trimming and J lost 1 base, with 12 bases between them. The CDR3 region is CATSETDRFNYGYTF. In nucleotides, the CDR3 is TGTGCCACCAGTGAGACTGACAGATTTAACTATGGCTACACCTTC.

This clonotype was detected only a few times. This rearrangement joins TRBV12-3 or TRBV12-4 to TRBJ2-5; 9 positions agree with TRBD1. This CDR3 is built from 18 residues. Trimming cost V 4 bases and J 1 base; bases outside gene matches: 13. As DNA, the CDR3 is TGTGCCAGCAGTTGGGGGACAGGGTGGTCGGGACCCCAAGAGACCCAGTACTTC. Encoded protein: CASSWGTGWSGPQETQYF.

CDR3 sequence: CWARELAGADRRNQETQYF. Written as DNA, the CDR3 is TGCTGGGCTAGAGAACTAGCGGGGGCCGACAGAAGGAACCAAGAGACCCAGTACTTC. The chain is built from TRBV20-1 and TRBJ2-5; TRBD2 matches at 11 bases. Germline CDR1 is DFQATT and CDR2 is SNEGSKA (reference sequence). The length of the CDR3 is 19 residues.

There are a few counts of this clonotype. This chain uses TRBV6-5 with TRBJ2-7; 7 nucleotides align to TRBD1. This CDR3 has 16 residues. CDR1 is MNHEY and CDR2 is SVGAGI in the germline V gene. After removal of 1 base from V and 3 bases from J, the junction contained 9 bases not matched to a gene. CDR3 coding DNA: TGTGCCAGCAGTTACTGGGACGGGACAGAAGTCTACGAGCAGTACTTC. It is translated as CASSYWDGTEVYEQYF.

This chain links TRBV5-1 with TRBJ2-1, with 7 bases identical to TRBD2. The J segment lost 3 bases and the V segment lost 4 bases, leaving 10 bases of the junction unmatched. The CDR3 contains 16 residues. Germline-derived CDR1 and CDR2 are SGHRS and YFSETQ. This CDR3 reads CASSGGSSGGYNEQFF. The CDR3 DNA follows: TGCGCCAGCAGCGGGGGTTCTAGCGGTGGCTACAATGAGCAGTTCTTC. Looking up the rest from reference TRBV5-1 and TRBJ2-1 gives the full variable domain: KAGVTQTPRYLIKTRGQQVTLSCSPISGHRSVSWYQQTPGQGLQFLFEYFSETQRNKGNFPGRFSGRQFSNSRSEMNVSTLELGDSALYLCASSGGSSGGYNEQFFGPGTRLTVL.

At least ten counts were recorded for this clonotype. The chain links TRBV12-3 or TRBV12-4 to TRBJ2-5; D is ambiguous. Trimming pared 6 bases from V and 0 bases from J, leaving 5 bases between. CDR3 length: 12 amino acids. The CDR3 region has the DNA TGTGCCAGCAGCAAGTACCAAGAGACCCAGTACTTC. Amino acid sequence: CASSKYQETQYF.

CDR3 coding DNA: TGTGCCAGCAGAGACAGTAACACCGGGGAGCTGTTTTTT. Encoded protein: CASRDSNTGELFF. The V gene is TRBV2, the J gene TRBJ2-2, with a tentative D call TRBD1 (5 bases). V was trimmed by 6 bases and J by 2 bases, leaving 7 bases between them. The CDR3 runs 13 residues. Germline assignment: CDR1 SNHLY and CDR2 FYNNEI.

This clonotype was picked up a small number of times. The chain carries TRBV6-5 and TRBJ2-3; a possible D gene is TRBD1 (5 bases). Germline loops: CDR1 MNHEY, CDR2 SVGAGI. Trimming left V 8 bases short and J 4 bases short, with 10 bases between. CDR3 length equals 12 residues. Here the CDR3 DNA reads TGTGCCAGCCAAACAGGTCCAGATACGCAGTATTTT. Translated, it gives CASQTGPDTQYF.

The V gene is TRBV6-1, the J gene TRBJ2-3; maybe TRBD1 (6 bases). Germline V CDR1 and CDR2: MNHNS, SASEGT. V dropped 6 bases and J dropped 4 bases, with 20 bases sitting between them. The CDR3 length is 16 residues. The CDR3 region has the DNA TGTGCCAGCAGCCGCAGGGCAGGGGCCTTCGCAGATACGCAGTATTTT. It yields the protein CASSRRAGAFADTQYF.

This clonotype was recorded a few times. One base away lies a much larger clone, so this may be a sequencing read error. This rearrangement joins TRBV5-6 to TRBJ2-7; no reliable D call. The CDR3 loop spans 13 amino acids. With 6 bases removed from V and 9 bases from J, the gap between germline ends came to 19 bases. Germline-derived CDR1 and CDR2 are SGHDT and YYEEEE. The CDR3 nucleotides read TGTGCCAGCAACACCGGTCCCGGATTCCCGCAGTACTTC. Protein sequence: CASNTGPGFPQYF.

This clonotype has a handful of counts. This rearrangement joins TRBV5-5 to TRBJ2-1, with 11 nucleotides matching TRBD2. Germline V gene sequence: CDR1 SGHKS, CDR2 YYEKEE (reference sequence). V lost 0 bases and J lost 7; bases outside the gene matches: 3. The CDR3 runs to 15 residues. The CDR3 bases are TGTGCCAGCAGCTTGGGGTCTAGCGGGGGGAATGAGCAGTTCTTC. Residues: CASSLGSSGGNEQFF.

The table lists this clonotype with a few counts. The V call is TRBV3-1, the J call TRBJ2-1; TRBD1 is a possible D gene (6 bases). In germline, CDR1 is LGHDT, CDR2 YNNKEL (reference sequence). V lost 0 bases and J 2 bases, leaving 20 bases between the germline ends. CDR3 size: 19 residues. CDR3 bases: TGTGCCAGCAGCCAAGATGAGGTGGACAGCCGGTGGACCTACAATGAGCAGTTCTTC. It translates to CASSQDEVDSRWTYNEQFF.